What follows describes a single T cell receptor (beta chain). The entry originates in a study of T cell responses to AZD1222 COVID-19 vaccine. The protocol was immunoSEQ multiplex PCR, while the TCRdb copy is restricted to in-frame clones and leaves out a portion. This sample has about 160,000 clones; 75% to 95% occur once, and the top ten carry more than 1.4%. The CDR3 contains 12 residues. CDR1 and CDR2 from the germline V gene are SEHNR and FQNEAQ (reference sequence). V gave up 6 bases and J gave up 8 bases, with 8 bases separating them. The specimen comprised peripheral blood, sampled on day 0 of AZD1222 vaccination. This TCR derives from an adult in good health. The genes are TRBV7-9 and TRBJ1-6; D is undetermined. CDR3 nucleotide sequence: TGTGCCAGCAGAACCCAGGATTCACCCCTCCACTTT. Translated, it gives CASRTQDSPLHF.